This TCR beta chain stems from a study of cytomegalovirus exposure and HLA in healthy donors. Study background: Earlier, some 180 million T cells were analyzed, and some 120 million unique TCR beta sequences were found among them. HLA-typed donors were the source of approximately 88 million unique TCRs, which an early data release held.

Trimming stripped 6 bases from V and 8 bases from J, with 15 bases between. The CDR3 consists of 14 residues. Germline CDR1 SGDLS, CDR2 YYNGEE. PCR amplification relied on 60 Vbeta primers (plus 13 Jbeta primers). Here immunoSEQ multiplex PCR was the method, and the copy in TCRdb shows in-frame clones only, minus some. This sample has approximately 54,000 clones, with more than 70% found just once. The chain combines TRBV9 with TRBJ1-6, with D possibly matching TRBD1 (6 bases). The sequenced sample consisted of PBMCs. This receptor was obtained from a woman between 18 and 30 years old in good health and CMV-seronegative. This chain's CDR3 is CASNKGGVYSPLHF. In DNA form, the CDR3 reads TGTGCCAGCAACAAAGGGGGGGTGTATTCACCCCTCCACTTT.